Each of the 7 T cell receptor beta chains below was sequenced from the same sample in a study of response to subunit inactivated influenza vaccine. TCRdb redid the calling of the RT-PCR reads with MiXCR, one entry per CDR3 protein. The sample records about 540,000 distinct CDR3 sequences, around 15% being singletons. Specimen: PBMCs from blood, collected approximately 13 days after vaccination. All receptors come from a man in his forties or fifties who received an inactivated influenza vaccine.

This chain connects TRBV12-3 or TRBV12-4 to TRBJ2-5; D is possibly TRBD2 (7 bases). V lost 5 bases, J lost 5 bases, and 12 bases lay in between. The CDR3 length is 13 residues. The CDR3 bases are TGTGCCAGCAGTGGGGGGCGGGGGGAGACCCAGTACTTC. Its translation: CASSGGRGETQYF.

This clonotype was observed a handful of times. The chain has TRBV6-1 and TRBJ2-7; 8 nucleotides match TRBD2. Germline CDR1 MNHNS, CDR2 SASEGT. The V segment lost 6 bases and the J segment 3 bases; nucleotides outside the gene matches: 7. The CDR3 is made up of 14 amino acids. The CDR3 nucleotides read TGTGCCAGCAGGGGAGCGGGGGACCTCTACGAGCAGTACTTC. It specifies CASRGAGDLYEQYF.

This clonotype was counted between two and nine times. The CDR3 DNA is TGTGCCAGCACTAGCAGCAATGAGCAGTTCTTC. This sequence encodes CASTSSNEQFF. V is TRBV12-3 or TRBV12-4 and J is TRBJ2-1; possibly TRBD2 for D (5 bases). The CDR3 runs to 11 residues. V was clipped by 7 bases and J by 6 bases, with 7 bases between them.

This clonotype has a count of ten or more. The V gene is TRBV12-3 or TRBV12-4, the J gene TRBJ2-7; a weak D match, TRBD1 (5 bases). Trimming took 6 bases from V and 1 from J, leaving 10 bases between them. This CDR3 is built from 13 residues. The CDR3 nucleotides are TGTGCCAGCAGCTTCGACAGATCCTACGAGCAGTACTTC. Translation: CASSFDRSYEQYF.

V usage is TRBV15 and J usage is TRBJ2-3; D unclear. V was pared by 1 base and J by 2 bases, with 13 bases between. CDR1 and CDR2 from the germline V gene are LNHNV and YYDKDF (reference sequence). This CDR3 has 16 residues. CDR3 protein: CATSRGRESNTDTQYF. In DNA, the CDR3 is TGTGCCACCAGCAGAGGTAGAGAGTCGAACACAGATACGCAGTATTTT.

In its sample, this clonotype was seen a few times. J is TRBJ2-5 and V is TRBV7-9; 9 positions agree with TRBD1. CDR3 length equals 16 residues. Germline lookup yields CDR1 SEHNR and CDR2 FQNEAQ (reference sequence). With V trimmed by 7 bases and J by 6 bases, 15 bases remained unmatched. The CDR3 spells CASTWAGTGIEKTQYF. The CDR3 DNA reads TGTGCCAGCACTTGGGCCGGGACAGGGATTGAGAAGACCCAGTACTTC.

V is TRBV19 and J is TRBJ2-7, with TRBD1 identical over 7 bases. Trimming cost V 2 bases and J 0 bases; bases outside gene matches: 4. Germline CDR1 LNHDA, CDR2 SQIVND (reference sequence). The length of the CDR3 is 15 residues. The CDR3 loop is CASSIPGQSSYEQYF. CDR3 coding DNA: TGTGCCAGTAGTATACCGGGACAGAGCTCCTACGAGCAGTACTTC.